These 10 T cell receptor beta chains were all obtained from the same sample, sequenced in a study of shared clonotypes between healthy human individuals (TCRdb year 2020). The library came from the immunoSEQ multiplex PCR assay. The immuneACCESS repertoire file appears here via TCRdb, limited to in-frame rearrangements. These files lack a portion of the clones; in checked studies, under half of the deficit traces to unresolved V genes, and the cause of the others is not known. The sample has some 2.4 million clones on record, approximately 93% of them singletons. The biggest ten clones account for approximately 0.35% of the sample. The sequencing sample was made of naive CD4+ T cells from PBMCs. What this sample's cell subset or site label stands for: CD45RA+ positively selected. The receptors come from a man between 18 and 29 years old in good health. Some clones in this sample may be carry-over from other donors' samples.

The V call is TRBV11-2, the J call TRBJ2-7, with 8 positions matching TRBD1. Per germline, CDR1 SGHAT and CDR2 FQNNGV. J gave up 3 bases and V 3 bases, and 4 bases lay outside the gene matches. This CDR3 is built from 14 residues. The CDR3 loop reads CASSLDRANYEQYF. DNA of the CDR3: TGTGCCAGCAGCTTGGACAGGGCTAACTACGAGCAGTACTTC. Combining the CDR3 with reference TRBV11-2 and TRBJ2-7 gives the whole variable domain EAGVAQSPRYKIIEKRQSVAFWCNPISGHATLYWYQQILGQGPKLLIQFQNNGVVDDSQLPKDRFSAERLKGVDSTLKIQPAKLEDSAVYLCASSLDRANYEQYFGPGTRLTVT.

The chain recombines TRBV5-4 with TRBJ2-2; D not resolved. V gave up 5 bases and J gave up 1 base, with 12 bases separating them. This CDR3 comprises 15 residues. In germline, CDR1 is SGHNT, CDR2 YYREEE (reference sequence). The CDR3 sequence is CASRLSTLNTGELFF. The CDR3 DNA sequence: TGTGCCAGCAGGTTATCCACCCTGAACACCGGGGAGCTGTTTTTT.

The V call is TRBV7-3, the J call TRBJ1-3, with 7 bases matching TRBD1. Germline V gives CDR1 SGHTA, CDR2 FQGTGA. Trimming removed 5 bases from V and 8 bases from J; junction bases left unmatched: 6. CDR3 length equals 13 residues. DNA of the CDR3: TGTGCCAGCAGCCCTAGACAGGGAGACACCATATATTTT. Translating gives CASSPRQGDTIYF.

The rearrangement links TRBV30 to TRBJ2-3; 13 bases align to TRBD2. In germline, CDR1 is GTSNPN, CDR2 SVGIG (reference sequence). V trimming: 5 bases; J trimming: 1 base; junction bases outside the gene matches: 15. The CDR3 contains 19 residues. CDR3 loop: CAWGPLGLAGLFGTDTQYF. Here the CDR3 DNA reads TGTGCCTGGGGCCCCTTGGGACTAGCGGGATTATTCGGCACAGATACGCAGTATTTT.

The chain recombines TRBV2 with TRBJ2-2; 7 nucleotides line up with TRBD1. Germline lookup yields CDR1 SNHLY and CDR2 FYNNEI. With V trimmed by 7 bases and J by 4 bases, 9 bases remained unmatched. This CDR3 comprises 15 residues. CDR3 coding DNA: TGTGCCAGCACCCAACTGACAGGGAGCACCGGGGAGCTGTTTTTT. Translating it yields CASTQLTGSTGELFF.

The chain recombines TRBV14 with TRBJ2-5, with no clear D. V lost 4 bases, J lost 2 bases, and 11 bases lay in between. This CDR3 has 14 amino acids. Per germline, CDR1 SGHDN and CDR2 FVKESK. CDR3 DNA sequence: TGTGCCAGCAGCCCTTGGACGGCTCAAGAGACCCAGTACTTC. Translation: CASSPWTAQETQYF. The entire variable domain, with the rest obtained from reference TRBV14 and TRBJ2-5, is as follows: EAGVTQFPSHSVIEKGQTVTLRCDPISGHDNLYWYRRVMGKEIKFLLHFVKESKQDESGMPNNRFLAERTGGTYSTLKVQPAELEDSGVYFCASSPWTAQETQYFGPGTRLLVL.

This clone was seen once. The J gene is TRBJ1-1, the V gene TRBV11-1; D unclear. Germline-derived CDR1 and CDR2 are SGHAT and FQDESV (reference sequence). CDR3 length equals 15 residues. The germline V and J ends were trimmed by 2 bases and 1 base, with 11 bases remaining between them. The CDR3 reads CASSLRRGPNTEAFF. The CDR3 DNA is TGTGCCAGCAGCTTAAGGCGAGGGCCGAACACTGAAGCTTTCTTT.

The J gene is TRBJ2-1, the V gene TRBV7-2; maybe TRBD2 (6 bases). The CDR3 consists of 16 residues. CDR1 is SGHTA and CDR2 is FQGNSA in the germline V gene. V lost 3 bases and J lost 2, with 14 bases in between. The DNA for the CDR3 is TGTGCCAGCAGCTTGAGGATCGGGAGCACCTACAATGAGCAGTTCTTC. Translating gives CASSLRIGSTYNEQFF.

V gene TRBV5-1 combines with J gene TRBJ1-1, with 9 bases fitting TRBD1. V was clipped by 4 bases and J by 1 base; unmatched bases: 8. Germline V gene data show CDR1 as SGHRS and CDR2 as YFSETQ. The CDR3 consists of 16 residues. The CDR3 nucleotides read TGCGCCAGCAGCGGCGTAGGACAGGGGAAGAACACTGAAGCTTTCTTT. Its translation is CASSGVGQGKNTEAFF.

The chain combines TRBV18 with TRBJ2-2, with TRBD1 matching over 7 bases. Germline trimming cut 4 bases from V and 0 bases from J; bases unmatched to any gene: 2. CDR3 length: 15 residues. In germline, CDR1 is KGHSH, CDR2 LQKENI. Here the CDR3 reads CASSRDRTNTGELFF. The CDR3 bases are TGTGCCAGCTCACGGGACAGAACGAACACCGGGGAGCTGTTTTTT.